This T cell receptor (beta chain) was identified in a study of shared clonotypes between healthy human individuals. Across the whole study: The donor pool was made up of two women and a few men aged 18 to 49.

An assay was performed, and its level was deep. Sequencing used immunoSEQ multiplex PCR; TCRdb keeps in-frame clones, though not all of them. The data hold 800,000 to 1,200,000 clones, with around 78% observed a single time. The CDR3 has 17 residues. CDR1 is SGDLS, CDR2 YYNGEE, per germline. Between the trimmed V and J ends, which lost 3 bases and 5 bases, there was a span of 23 bases. As concerns this clone: Its antigen is not identified.

General study findings and limits: The study found about 5% of naive CD4 clonotypes shared across several donors.

Material for sequencing was memory CD4+ T cells from PBMCs. Subset: CD45RA-negative fraction. The TCR comes from a man aged 18 to 29 in good health. Some clones in this sample may be carry-over from other donors' samples. The rearrangement links TRBV9 to TRBJ1-2, with D possibly matching TRBD1 (5 bases). CDR3 DNA sequence: TGTGCCAGCAGCGCGAGCCCTCAAGGGGCGAGCGGATATGGCTACACCTTC. It yields the protein CASSASPQGASGYGYTF.